This TCR beta chain derives from a study of cytomegalovirus exposure and HLA in healthy donors. Study-wide results and caveats: The authors enumerated 164 TCR beta chains as linked to cytomegalovirus. Most CMV-associated TCR beta chains appeared HLA-restricted in a later analysis. In a later analysis, V- and J-gene trimming of beta chains associated with a DCLRE1C missense variant, replicated independently.

To note about this clone: As yet, its antigen is unknown.

CDR1 and CDR2 (germline): MGHRA, YSYEKL. The CDR3 is made up of 19 amino acids. Trimming took 1 base from V and 7 from J; bases not matched to a gene: 14. PCR amplification relied on 60 Vbeta primers (plus 13 Jbeta primers). This table comes from immunoSEQ multiplex PCR, and its TCRdb copy is limited to in-frame clones, with some not included. The sample shows approximately 150,000 clones, almost 85% of them seen only once. All the people who gave samples were healthy bone marrow donors. V usage is TRBV4-1 and J usage is TRBJ2-3; 13 bases are shared with TRBD2. The receptor's source is a middle-aged woman in good health and CMV-seronegative. Sequencing was performed on PBMCs. DNA of the CDR3: TGCGCCAGCAGCCAAGTCATTCAGAAACTAGCGGGAGGGACTTATACGCAGTATTTT. Translation: CASSQVIQKLAGGTYTQYF.